What follows are 8 T cell receptor beta chains derived from one specimen sequenced in a study of T-cell reconstitution after alpha-beta-depleted transplantation in children. As it was prepared, the TCRbeta library received unique molecular identifiers. One entry per CDR3 protein results from TCRdb running MiXCR on the PCR reads. The sample has about a million distinct CDR3 sequences, about 26% seen once. The sequences come from PBMCs, mostly from graft donor cells, collected 360 days after TCRalphabeta/CD19-depleted stem cell transplant. The receptors here all came from a boy in the first two years of life who had a stem cell transplant for SCID, so the T cells may come from the graft donor.

V usage is TRBV12-3 or TRBV12-4 and J usage is TRBJ1-1; no clear D gene. The CDR3 is made up of 16 amino acids. V dropped 5 bases and J dropped 6 bases, with 22 bases sitting between them. The CDR3 DNA reads TGTGCCAGCAGTCCGAGGCAAGAACTCCGAGGTGCTGAAGCTTTCTTT. Protein sequence: CASSPRQELRGAEAFF.

This clonotype was observed a handful of times. The chain employs TRBV7-8 and TRBJ2-7; TRBD1 matches 7 bases. V lost 3 bases and J lost 3; bases outside the gene matches: 5. CDR1 and CDR2 from the germline V gene are SGHVS and FQNEAQ. The CDR3 runs to 14 residues. This CDR3 reads CASSFDRVIYEQYF. DNA for the CDR3: TGTGCCAGCAGCTTTGACAGGGTAATCTACGAGCAGTACTTC.

V and J are TRBV7-9 and TRBJ1-1, with a possible D match to TRBD1 (6 bases). This CDR3 region has 12 residues. V lost 3 bases, J lost 9 bases, and 11 bases lay in between. Germline CDR1 SEHNR, CDR2 FQNEAQ (reference sequence). The chain's CDR3 is CASSLAQGKAFF. The CDR3 DNA follows: TGTGCCAGCAGCTTGGCACAGGGAAAAGCTTTCTTT.

This chain connects TRBV4-1 to TRBJ2-7, with 9 bases identical to TRBD2. This CDR3 has 16 amino acids. V lost 4 bases and J lost 7; bases outside the gene matches: 14. The germline CDR1 and CDR2 sequences are MGHRA and YSYEKL. The chain's CDR3 is CASSRTRSGGPREQYF. CDR3 in DNA: TGCGCCAGCAGCCGAACTAGGAGCGGGGGGCCACGGGAGCAGTACTTC.

This clonotype was counted only a few times. V gene TRBV9 combines with J gene TRBJ1-4, with 7 bases identical to TRBD1. Losses at the gene ends were 4 bases for V and 8 bases for J; bases not matched to a gene: 17. This CDR3 has 17 residues. Germline V gene sequence: CDR1 SGDLS, CDR2 YYNGEE. The CDR3 is CASSHPPRRGRDEKLFF. The CDR3 DNA reads as TGTGCCAGCAGCCACCCTCCTAGGAGGGGGCGCGACGAAAAACTGTTTTTT.

This clonotype was recorded a few times. The gene calls are TRBV29-1 and TRBJ1-5; TRBD1 is a possible D gene (6 bases). The V and J ends lost 4 bases and 6 bases respectively, with 10 bases between them. Germline-derived CDR1 and CDR2 are SQVTM and ANQGSEA. CDR3 length equals 12 residues. The CDR3 nucleotides are TGCAGCGTTGGTACAGGGAGTCAGCCCCAGCATTTT. Encoded protein: CSVGTGSQPQHF. Complete variable domain (other parts from reference TRBV29-1 and TRBJ1-5): SAVISQKPSRDICQRGTSLTIQCQVDSQVTMMFWYRQQPGQSLTLIATANQGSEATYESGFVIDKFPISRPNLTFSTLTVSNMSPEDSSIYLCSVGTGSQPQHFGDGTRLSIL.

The V and J genes are TRBV7-2 and TRBJ1-6; a weak D match, TRBD1 (6 bases). CDR1 and CDR2 from the germline V gene are SGHTA and FQGNSA. V lost 5 bases, J lost 8 bases, and 10 bases lay in between. CDR3 length: 13 residues. The CDR3 loop is CASSARTDSPLHF. The CDR3 coding sequence is TGTGCCAGCAGCGCAAGGACAGATTCACCCCTCCACTTT.

The gene calls are TRBV7-2 and TRBJ2-7; the D call may be TRBD1 or TRBD2 (6 bases each). Trimming took 7 bases from V and 3 from J, leaving 19 bases between them. The germline V gene encodes CDR1 SGHTA and CDR2 FQGNSA. The CDR3 extends over 15 amino acids. CDR3 DNA sequence: TGTGCCAGCACCCAATCGGGGGCGCGGTACTACGAGCAGTACTTC. This gives the protein CASTQSGARYYEQYF.